This TCR beta chain comes out of a study of cytomegalovirus exposure and HLA in healthy donors. On this clone: Its specificity is unknown.

Deletions cut 1 base from V and 8 bases from J, with 11 bases between. CDR1 is SGHTA and CDR2 is FQGNSA in the germline V gene. CDR3 length equals 14 residues. PCR primers comprised 60 Vbeta and 13 Jbeta primers. Produced via immunoSEQ multiplex PCR; TCRdb's table is partial and in-frame only. The sample holds approximately 100,000 clones, less than 85% seen once. Study results and limitations: Follow-up analysis found HLA locus-dependent TCR association rates, highest for DRB1 and lowest for HLA-C. Indistinguishable V segments such as TRBV6-2 and TRBV6-3 were excluded. From TCR beta sequences, most subjects' HLA-A and HLA-B alleles were reportedly predicted accurately. Later analysis indicated greater clonal expansion among HLA-associated TCR beta chains than among equally common other chains.

The chain carries TRBV7-2 and TRBJ2-2; perhaps TRBD2 as D (5 bases). What was sequenced was PBMCs. This receptor was identified in a man aged 40-49 years in good health and CMV-seropositive. This CDR3 reads CASSLGAGVGELFF. The CDR3 DNA follows: TGTGCCAGCAGCTTAGGGGCCGGGGTTGGGGAGCTGTTTTTT.